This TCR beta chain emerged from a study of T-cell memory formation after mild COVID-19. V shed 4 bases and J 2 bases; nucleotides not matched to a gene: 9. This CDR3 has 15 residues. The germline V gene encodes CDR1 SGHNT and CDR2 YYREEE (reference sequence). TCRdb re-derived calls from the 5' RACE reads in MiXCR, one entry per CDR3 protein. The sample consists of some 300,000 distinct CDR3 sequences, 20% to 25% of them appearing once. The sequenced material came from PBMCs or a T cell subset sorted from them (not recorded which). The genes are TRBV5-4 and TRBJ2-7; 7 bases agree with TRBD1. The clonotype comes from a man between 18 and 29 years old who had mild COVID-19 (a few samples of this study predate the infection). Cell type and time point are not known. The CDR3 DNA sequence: TGTGCCAGCAGCGCGGACCCCGGGACAGCCTACGAGCAGTACTTC. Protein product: CASSADPGTAYEQYF. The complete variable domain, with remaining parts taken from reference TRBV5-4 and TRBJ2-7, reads ETGVTQSPTHLIKTRGQQVTLRCSSQSGHNTVSWYQQALGQGPQFIFQYYREEENGRGNFPPRFSGLQFPNYSSELNVNALELDDSALYLCASSADPGTAYEQYFGPGTRLTVT.